Shown below are 3 T cell receptor beta chains from a single sample sequenced in a study of neoadjuvant anti-PD-1 for oral cavity cancer. Sequencing used immunoSEQ multiplex PCR; TCRdb keeps in-frame clones, though not all of them. Among approximately 42,000 clones listed, approximately 80% were seen once. Time point indicated: after neoadjuvant nivolumab, at surgical resection. The sequenced sample was PBMCs, obtained after nivolumab (anti-PD-1) treatment. The receptors stem from a person between 40 and 85 years old with oral cavity squamous cell carcinoma.

The chain employs TRBV7-9 and TRBJ2-7; 9 bases fit TRBD1. J lost 6 bases, V lost 1 base, and 4 bases had no gene match. Germline-derived CDR1 and CDR2 are SEHNR and FQNEAQ (reference sequence). The CDR3 totals 14 residues. CDR3 in amino acids: CASSLGDRAAEQYF. The CDR3 DNA follows: TGTGCCAGCAGCTTAGGGGACAGGGCGGCCGAGCAGTACTTC. The full variable domain, its missing parts supplied by reference TRBV7-9 and TRBJ2-7, is DTGVSQNPRHKITKRGQNVTFRCDPISEHNRLYWYRQTLGQGPEFLTYFQNEAQLEKSRLLSDRFSAERPKGSFSTLEIQRTEQGDSAMYLCASSLGDRAAEQYFGPGTRLTVT.

In this sample, this clone turned up a few times. The chain employs TRBV7-6 and TRBJ2-7; 11 bases are a match to TRBD2. With 4 bases clipped from V and 5 bases from J, the junction kept 7 bases outside the gene matches. There are 15 residues in the CDR3. Germline lookup yields CDR1 SGHVS and CDR2 FNYEAQ. The CDR3 region has the DNA TGTGCCAGCAGCTGGGGGGGGACTAGCGGCGACGAGCAGTACTTC. It yields the protein CASSWGGTSGDEQYF.

This clone turned up a few times. The chain couples TRBV30 to TRBJ2-1; TRBD2 agrees at 14 bases. Germline lookup yields CDR1 GTSNPN and CDR2 SVGIG (reference sequence). V was pared by 3 bases and J by 9 bases, with 1 base of the junction left unmatched. The CDR3 sequence is 13 residues long. Written as DNA, the CDR3 is TGTGCCTGGAGCGGACTAGCGGGAGGTGAGCAGTTCTTC. This sequence encodes CAWSGLAGGEQFF. Variable domain in full (rest from reference TRBV30 and TRBJ2-1): SQTIHQWPATLVQPVGSPLSLECTVEGTSNPNLYWYRQAAGRGLQLLFYSVGIGQISSEVPQNLSASRPQDRQFILSSKKLLLSDSGFYLCAWSGLAGGEQFFGPGTRLTVL.